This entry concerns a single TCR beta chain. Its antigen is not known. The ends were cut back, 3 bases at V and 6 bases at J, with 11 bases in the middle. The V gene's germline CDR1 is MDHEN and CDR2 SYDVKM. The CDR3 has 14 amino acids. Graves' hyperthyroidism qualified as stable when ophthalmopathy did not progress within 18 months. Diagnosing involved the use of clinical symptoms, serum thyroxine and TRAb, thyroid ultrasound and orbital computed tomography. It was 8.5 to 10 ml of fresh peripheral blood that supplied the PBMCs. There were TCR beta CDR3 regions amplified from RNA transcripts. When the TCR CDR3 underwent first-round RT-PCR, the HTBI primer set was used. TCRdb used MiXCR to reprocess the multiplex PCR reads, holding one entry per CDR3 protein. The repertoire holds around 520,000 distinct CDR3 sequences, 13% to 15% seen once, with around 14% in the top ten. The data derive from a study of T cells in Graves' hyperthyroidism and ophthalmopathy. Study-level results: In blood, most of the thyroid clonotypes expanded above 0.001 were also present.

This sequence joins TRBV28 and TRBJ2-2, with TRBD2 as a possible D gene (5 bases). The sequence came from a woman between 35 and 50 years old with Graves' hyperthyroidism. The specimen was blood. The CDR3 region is CASSLVGKAGELFF. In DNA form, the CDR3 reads TGTGCCAGCAGTTTGGTCGGGAAAGCCGGGGAGCTGTTTTTT.